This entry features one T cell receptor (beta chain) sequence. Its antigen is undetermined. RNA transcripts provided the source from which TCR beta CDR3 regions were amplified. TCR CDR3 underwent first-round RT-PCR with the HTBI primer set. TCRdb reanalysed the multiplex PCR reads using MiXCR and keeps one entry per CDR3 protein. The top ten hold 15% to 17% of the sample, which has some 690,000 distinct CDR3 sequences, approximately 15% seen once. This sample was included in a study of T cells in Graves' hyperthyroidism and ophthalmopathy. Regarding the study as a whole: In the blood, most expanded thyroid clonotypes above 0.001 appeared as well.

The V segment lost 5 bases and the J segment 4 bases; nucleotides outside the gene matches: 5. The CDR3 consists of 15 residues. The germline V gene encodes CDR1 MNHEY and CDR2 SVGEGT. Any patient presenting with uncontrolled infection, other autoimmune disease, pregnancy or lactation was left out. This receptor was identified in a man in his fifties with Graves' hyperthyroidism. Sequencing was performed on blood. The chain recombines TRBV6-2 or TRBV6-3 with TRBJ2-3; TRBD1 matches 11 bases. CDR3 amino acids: CASSRDRGKADTQYF. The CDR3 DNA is TGTGCCAGCAGTAGGGACAGGGGGAAAGCAGATACGCAGTATTTT.